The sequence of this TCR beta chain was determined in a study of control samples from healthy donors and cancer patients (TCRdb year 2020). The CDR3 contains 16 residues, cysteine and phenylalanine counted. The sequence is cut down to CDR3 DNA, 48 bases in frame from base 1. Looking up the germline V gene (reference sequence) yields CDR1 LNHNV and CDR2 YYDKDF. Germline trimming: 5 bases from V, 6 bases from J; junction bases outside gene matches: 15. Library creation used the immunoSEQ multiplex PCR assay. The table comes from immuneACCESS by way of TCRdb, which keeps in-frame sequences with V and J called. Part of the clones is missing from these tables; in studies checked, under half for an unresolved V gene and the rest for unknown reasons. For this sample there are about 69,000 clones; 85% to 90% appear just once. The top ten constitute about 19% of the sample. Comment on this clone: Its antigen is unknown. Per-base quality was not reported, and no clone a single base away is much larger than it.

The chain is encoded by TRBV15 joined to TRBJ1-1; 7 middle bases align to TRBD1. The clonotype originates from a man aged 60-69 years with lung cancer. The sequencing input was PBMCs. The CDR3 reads CATSGPGGQGVAEAFF. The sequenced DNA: TGTGCCACCAGCGGCCCTGGCGGGCAGGGGGTGGCTGAAGCTTTCTTT.